This TCR beta chain was retrieved from a study of T cell responses to AZD1222 COVID-19 vaccine. Second-dose intervals of approximately 4 or approximately 12 weeks were pooled. Germline assignment: CDR1 MNHNS and CDR2 SASEGT. The CDR3 spans 15 residues. V was shortened by 3 bases and J by 1 base, with 12 bases between the two germline ends. The study's findings and limits: Spike was spanned by vaccine-associated CD4 TCRs, with dominance at 160-218 and 743-854. Nearly half of the spike-specific TCRs reportedly recognize variant regions that carry no mutations. Spike-specific TCR repertoires showed rising breadth and depth after two AZD1222 doses.

Generated by immunoSEQ multiplex PCR, the TCRdb table keeps only in-frame clones and is missing some. The sample carries 45,000 or so clones, about 92% recorded once. A word on this clone: Its antigen remains unidentified.

The chain joins TRBV6-1 to TRBJ1-1, with D perhaps matching TRBD1 (6 bases). This TCR was recovered from an adult who received the AZD1222 COVID-19 vaccine. The source material was peripheral blood, sampled 28 days after the second AZD1222 dose. The CDR3 loop is CASSDRGLPNTEAFF. The CDR3 DNA is TGTGCCAGCAGTGACAGGGGCCTACCGAACACTGAAGCTTTCTTT.